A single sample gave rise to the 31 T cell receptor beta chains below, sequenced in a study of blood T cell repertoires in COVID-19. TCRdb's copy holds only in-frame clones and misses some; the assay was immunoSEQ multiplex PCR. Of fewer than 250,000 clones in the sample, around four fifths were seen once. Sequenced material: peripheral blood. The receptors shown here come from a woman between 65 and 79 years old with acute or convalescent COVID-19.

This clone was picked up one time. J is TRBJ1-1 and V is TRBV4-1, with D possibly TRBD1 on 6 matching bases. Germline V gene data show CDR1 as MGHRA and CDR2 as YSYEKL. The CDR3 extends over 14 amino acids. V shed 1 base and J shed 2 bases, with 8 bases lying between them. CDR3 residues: CASSQGTVNTEAFF. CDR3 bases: TGCGCCAGCAGCCAAGGGACAGTAAACACTGAAGCTTTCTTT.

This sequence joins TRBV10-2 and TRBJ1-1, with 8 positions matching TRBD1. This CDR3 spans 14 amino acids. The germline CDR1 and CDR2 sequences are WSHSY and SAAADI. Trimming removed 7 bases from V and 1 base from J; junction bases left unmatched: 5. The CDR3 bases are TGCGCCAGCACCGAGACAGGGGCGAACACTGAAGCTTTCTTT. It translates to CASTETGANTEAFF.

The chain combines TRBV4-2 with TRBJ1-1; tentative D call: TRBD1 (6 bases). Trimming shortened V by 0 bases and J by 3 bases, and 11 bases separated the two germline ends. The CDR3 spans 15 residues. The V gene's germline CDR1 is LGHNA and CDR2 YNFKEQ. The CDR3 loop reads CASSQDRDKYTEAFF. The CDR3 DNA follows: TGTGCCAGCAGCCAAGATAGGGACAAGTACACTGAAGCTTTCTTT.

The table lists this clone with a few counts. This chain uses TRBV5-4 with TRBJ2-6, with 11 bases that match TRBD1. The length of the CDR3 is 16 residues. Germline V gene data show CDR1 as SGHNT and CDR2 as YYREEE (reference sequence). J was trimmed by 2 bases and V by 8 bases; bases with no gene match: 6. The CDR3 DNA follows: TGTGCCAGTGTCCCGGGACAGGGGGCTGGGGCCAACGTCCTGACTTTC. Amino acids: CASVPGQGAGANVLTF.

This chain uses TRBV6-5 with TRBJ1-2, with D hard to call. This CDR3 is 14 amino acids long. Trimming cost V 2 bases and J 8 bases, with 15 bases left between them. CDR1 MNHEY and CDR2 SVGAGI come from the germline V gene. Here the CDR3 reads CASSYREGVRGYTF. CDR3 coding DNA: TGTGCCAGCAGTTACCGAGAGGGAGTGAGGGGCTACACCTTC.

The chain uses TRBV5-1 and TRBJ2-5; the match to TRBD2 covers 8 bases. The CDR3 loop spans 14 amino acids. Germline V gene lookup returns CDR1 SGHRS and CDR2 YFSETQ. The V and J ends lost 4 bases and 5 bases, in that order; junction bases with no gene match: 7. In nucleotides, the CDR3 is TGCGCCAGCAGCCAGACTAGCGTCCAGGAGACCCAGTACTTC. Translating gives CASSQTSVQETQYF. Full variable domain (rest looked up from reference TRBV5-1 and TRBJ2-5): KAGVTQTPRYLIKTRGQQVTLSCSPISGHRSVSWYQQTPGQGLQFLFEYFSETQRNKGNFPGRFSGRQFSNSRSEMNVSTLELGDSALYLCASSQTSVQETQYFGPGTRLLVL.

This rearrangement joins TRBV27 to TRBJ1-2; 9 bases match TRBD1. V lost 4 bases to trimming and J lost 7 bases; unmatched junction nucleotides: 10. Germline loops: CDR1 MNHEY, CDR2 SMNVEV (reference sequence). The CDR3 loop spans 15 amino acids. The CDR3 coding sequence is TGTGCCAGCAGTTCCGCCGGGACAGGGAATAGTGGCTACACCTTC. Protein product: CASSSAGTGNSGYTF.

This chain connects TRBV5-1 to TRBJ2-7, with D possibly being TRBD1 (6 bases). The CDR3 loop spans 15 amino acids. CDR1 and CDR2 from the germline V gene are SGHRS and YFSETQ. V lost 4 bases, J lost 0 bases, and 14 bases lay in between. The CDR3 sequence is CASSRGQTASYEQYF. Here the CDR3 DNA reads TGCGCCAGCAGCCGGGGACAAACGGCCTCCTACGAGCAGTACTTC.

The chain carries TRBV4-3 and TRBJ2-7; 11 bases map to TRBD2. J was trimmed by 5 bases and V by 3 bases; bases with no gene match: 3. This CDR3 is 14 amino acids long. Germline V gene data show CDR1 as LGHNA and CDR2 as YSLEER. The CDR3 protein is CASSHAGLADEQYF. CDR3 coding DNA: TGCGCCAGCAGCCACGCGGGACTAGCGGACGAGCAGTACTTC.

In DNA form, the CDR3 reads TGTGCCAGCAGCTTAGCCTCGACAGGGATGAACACTGAAGCTTTCTTT. It encodes CASSLASTGMNTEAFF. The V gene is TRBV7-2, the J gene TRBJ1-1, with 7 bases that match TRBD1. V lost 0 bases, J lost 0 bases, and 4 bases stayed unmatched. This CDR3 has 16 residues. CDR1 is SGHTA and CDR2 is FQGNSA in the germline V gene.

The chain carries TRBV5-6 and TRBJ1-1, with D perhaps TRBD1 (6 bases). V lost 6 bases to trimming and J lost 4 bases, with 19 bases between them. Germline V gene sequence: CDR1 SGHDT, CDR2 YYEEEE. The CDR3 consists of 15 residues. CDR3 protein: CASIELREGGTEAFF. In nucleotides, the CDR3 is TGTGCCAGCATCGAACTAAGAGAAGGGGGCACTGAAGCTTTCTTT.

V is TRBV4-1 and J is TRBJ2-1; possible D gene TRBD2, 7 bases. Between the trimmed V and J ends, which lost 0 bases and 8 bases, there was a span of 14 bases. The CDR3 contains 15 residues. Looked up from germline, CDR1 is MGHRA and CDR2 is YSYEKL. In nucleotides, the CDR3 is TGCGCCAGCAGCCAAGAAGGGGGGGGGTCCTATGAGCAGTTCTTC. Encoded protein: CASSQEGGGSYEQFF.

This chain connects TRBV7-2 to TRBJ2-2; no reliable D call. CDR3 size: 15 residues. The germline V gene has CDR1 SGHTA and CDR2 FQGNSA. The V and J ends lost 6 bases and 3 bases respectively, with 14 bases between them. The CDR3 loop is CASSQSYFDTGELFF. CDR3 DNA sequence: TGTGCCAGCAGTCAGTCTTATTTCGACACCGGGGAGCTGTTTTTT.

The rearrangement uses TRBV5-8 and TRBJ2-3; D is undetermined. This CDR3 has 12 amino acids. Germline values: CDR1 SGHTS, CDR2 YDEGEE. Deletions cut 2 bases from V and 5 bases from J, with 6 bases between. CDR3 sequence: CASSFPLDTQYF. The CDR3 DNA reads TGTGCCAGCAGCTTTCCTCTAGATACGCAGTATTTT.

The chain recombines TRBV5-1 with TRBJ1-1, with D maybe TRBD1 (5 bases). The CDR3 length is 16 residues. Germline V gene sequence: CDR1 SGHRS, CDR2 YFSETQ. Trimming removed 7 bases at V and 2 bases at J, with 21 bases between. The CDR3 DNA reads TGCGCCAGCCACTGGGGGGGTCTACTCGCCAACACTGAAGCTTTCTTT. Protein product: CASHWGGLLANTEAFF.

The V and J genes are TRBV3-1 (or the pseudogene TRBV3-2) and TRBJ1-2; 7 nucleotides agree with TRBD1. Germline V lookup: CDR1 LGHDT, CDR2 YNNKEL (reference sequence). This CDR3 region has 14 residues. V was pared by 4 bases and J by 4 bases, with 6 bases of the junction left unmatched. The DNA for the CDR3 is TGTGCCAGCAGCCGTCTGACAGGGAGCTATGGCTACACCTTC. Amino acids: CASSRLTGSYGYTF.

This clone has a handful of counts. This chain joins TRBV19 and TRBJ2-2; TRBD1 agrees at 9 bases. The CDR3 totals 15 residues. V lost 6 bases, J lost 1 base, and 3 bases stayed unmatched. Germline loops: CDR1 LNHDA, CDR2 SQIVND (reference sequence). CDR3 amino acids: CASRRTGENTGELFF. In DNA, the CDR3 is TGTGCCAGTAGAAGGACAGGGGAGAACACCGGGGAGCTGTTTTTT.

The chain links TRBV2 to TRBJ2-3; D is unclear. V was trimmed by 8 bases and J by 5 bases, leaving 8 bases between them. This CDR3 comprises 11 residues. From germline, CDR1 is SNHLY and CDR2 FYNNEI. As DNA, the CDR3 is TGTGCCAGCCGTCAGGAAGATACGCAGTATTTT. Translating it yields CASRQEDTQYF.

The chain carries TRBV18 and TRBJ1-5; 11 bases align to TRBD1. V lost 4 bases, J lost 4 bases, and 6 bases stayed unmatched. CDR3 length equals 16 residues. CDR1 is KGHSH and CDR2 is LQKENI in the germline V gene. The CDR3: CASSRSGTGGNQPQHF. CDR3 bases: TGTGCCAGCTCACGTTCCGGGACAGGGGGAAATCAGCCCCAGCATTTT.

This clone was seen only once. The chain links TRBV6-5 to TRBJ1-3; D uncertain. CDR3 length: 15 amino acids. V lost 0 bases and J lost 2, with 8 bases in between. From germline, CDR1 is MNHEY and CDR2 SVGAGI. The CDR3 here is CASSYSDSPGNTIYF. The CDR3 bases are TGTGCCAGCAGTTACTCGGACTCTCCTGGAAACACCATATATTTT.

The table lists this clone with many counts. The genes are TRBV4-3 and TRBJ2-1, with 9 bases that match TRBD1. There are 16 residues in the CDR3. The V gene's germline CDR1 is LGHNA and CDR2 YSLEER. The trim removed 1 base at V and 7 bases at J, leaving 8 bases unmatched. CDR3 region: CASSQGRGQGGNEQFF. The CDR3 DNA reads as TGCGCCAGCAGCCAAGGAAGGGGACAGGGTGGGAATGAGCAGTTCTTC.

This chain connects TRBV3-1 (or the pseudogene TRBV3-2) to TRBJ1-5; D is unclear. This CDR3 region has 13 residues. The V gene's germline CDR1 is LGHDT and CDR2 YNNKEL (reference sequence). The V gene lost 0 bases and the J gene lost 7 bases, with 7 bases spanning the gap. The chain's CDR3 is CASSQEFGQPQHF. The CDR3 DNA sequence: TGTGCCAGCAGCCAAGAGTTTGGCCAGCCCCAGCATTTT.

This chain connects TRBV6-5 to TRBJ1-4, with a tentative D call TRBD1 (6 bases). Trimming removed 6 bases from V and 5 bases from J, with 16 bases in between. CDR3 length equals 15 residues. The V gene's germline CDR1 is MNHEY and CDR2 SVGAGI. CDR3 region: CASSLSGGLNEKLFF. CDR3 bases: TGTGCCAGCAGCCTGAGTGGGGGCCTGAATGAAAAACTGTTTTTT.

CDR3 sequence: CASSLRTGGTTEAFF. The CDR3 DNA reads as TGTGCCAGTAGTCTCCGGACAGGGGGAACGACTGAAGCTTTCTTT. The chain couples TRBV19 to TRBJ1-1; 10 bases are shared with TRBD1. V was pared by 5 bases and J by 5 bases, with 8 bases of the junction left unmatched. The CDR3 has 15 amino acids. Germline V gene sequence: CDR1 LNHDA, CDR2 SQIVND (reference sequence).

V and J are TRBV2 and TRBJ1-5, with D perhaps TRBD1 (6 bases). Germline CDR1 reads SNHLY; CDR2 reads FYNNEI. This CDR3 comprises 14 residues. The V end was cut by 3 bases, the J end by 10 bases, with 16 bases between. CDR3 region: CASSDVQVGGPQHF. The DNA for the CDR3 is TGTGCCAGCAGTGACGTACAAGTAGGGGGACCCCAGCATTTT.

CDR3 in amino acids: CATLGDLKVADTQYF. The DNA of the CDR3 is TGTGCCACCCTAGGGGATTTAAAAGTAGCAGATACGCAGTATTTT. V is TRBV24-1 and J is TRBJ2-3, with D possibly TRBD1 on 5 matching bases. The germline V gene has CDR1 KGHDR and CDR2 SFDVKD. Trimming left V 9 bases short and J 4 bases short, with 19 bases between. The CDR3 totals 15 residues.

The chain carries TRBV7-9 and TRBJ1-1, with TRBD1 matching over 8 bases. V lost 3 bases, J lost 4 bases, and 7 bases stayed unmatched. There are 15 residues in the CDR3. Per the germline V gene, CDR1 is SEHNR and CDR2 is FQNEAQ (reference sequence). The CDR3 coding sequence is TGTGCCAGCAGCTTTCTGACAGGGGTTCGCACTGAAGCTTTCTTT. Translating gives CASSFLTGVRTEAFF.

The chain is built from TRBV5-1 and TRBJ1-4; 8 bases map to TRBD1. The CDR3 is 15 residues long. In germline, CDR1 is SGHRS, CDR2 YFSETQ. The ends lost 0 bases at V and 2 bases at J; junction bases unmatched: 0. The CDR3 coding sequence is TGCGCCAGCAGCTTGGGACAGGGGACTAATGAAAAACTGTTTTTT. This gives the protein CASSLGQGTNEKLFF.

The chain's CDR3 is CASSQEGIGGGPADTQYF. The CDR3 DNA sequence: TGTGCCAGCAGCCAAGAGGGCATAGGGGGGGGGCCCGCAGATACGCAGTATTTT. The rearrangement joins TRBV4-2 to TRBJ2-3; a weak D match, TRBD2 (7 bases). The germline V and J ends were trimmed by 0 bases and 4 bases, with 20 bases remaining between them. CDR1 and CDR2 from the germline V gene are LGHNA and YNFKEQ. This CDR3 comprises 18 residues.

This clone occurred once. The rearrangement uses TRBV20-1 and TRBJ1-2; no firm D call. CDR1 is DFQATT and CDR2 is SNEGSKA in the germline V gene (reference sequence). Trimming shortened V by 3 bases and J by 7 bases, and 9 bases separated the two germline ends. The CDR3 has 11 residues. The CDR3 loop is CSARSDIGYTF. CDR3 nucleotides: TGCAGTGCTAGGTCCGACATTGGCTACACCTTC.

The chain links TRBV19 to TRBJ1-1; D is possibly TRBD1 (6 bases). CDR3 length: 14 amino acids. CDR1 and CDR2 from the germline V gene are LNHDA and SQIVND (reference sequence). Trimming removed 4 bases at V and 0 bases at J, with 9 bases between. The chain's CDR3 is CASSSRQVNTEAFF. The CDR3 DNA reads TGTGCCAGTAGTAGTCGACAGGTGAACACTGAAGCTTTCTTT.